The 15 T cell receptor beta chains reported below all come from one sample, sequenced in a study of radiotherapy plus CTLA-4 blockade in lung cancer. The data were produced by immunoSEQ multiplex PCR, yet TCRdb's version contains in-frame clones alone and is incomplete. The table lists roughly 54,000 clones, under 85% of them singletons. This specimen was peripheral blood, taken from a patient treated with radiotherapy plus ipilimumab. These receptor sequences come from a human donor with non-small cell lung cancer who had a partial response to radiotherapy plus ipilimumab.

J is TRBJ2-2 and V is TRBV5-1; 8 bases line up with TRBD1. V shed 3 bases, J shed 0 bases, and the junction held 7 bases outside the gene matches. The CDR3 has 17 amino acids. CDR1 is SGHRS, CDR2 YFSETQ, per germline. The CDR3 coding sequence is TGCGCCAGCAGCTCGGTTCGGACAGGGACGAACACCGGGGAGCTGTTTTTT. Translated, it gives CASSSVRTGTNTGELFF.

This clone was counted between two and nine times. V and J are TRBV4-1 and TRBJ2-7; D is perhaps TRBD1 (6 bases). Deletions cut 1 base from V and 3 bases from J, with 16 bases between. This CDR3 is 16 amino acids long. Germline CDR1 MGHRA, CDR2 YSYEKL. CDR3 bases: TGCGCCAGCAGCCAAGTTTCGCGAGTACAGGGCTACGAGCAGTACTTC. Translated: CASSQVSRVQGYEQYF.

The CDR3 here is CATSRSGVINQPQHF. The CDR3 nucleotides read TGTGCCACCAGCAGATCCGGAGTTATCAATCAGCCCCAGCATTTT. The rearrangement links TRBV15 to TRBJ1-5, with no clear D. Germline lookup yields CDR1 LNHNV and CDR2 YYDKDF (reference sequence). Trimming cost V 2 bases and J 3 bases, with 11 bases left between them. This CDR3 has 15 amino acids.

The sample holds a few counts of this clone. The V call is TRBV7-6, the J call TRBJ1-1, with 7 nucleotides matching TRBD1. The trim removed 2 bases at V and 5 bases at J, leaving 5 bases unmatched. Germline lookup yields CDR1 SGHVS and CDR2 FNYEAQ. The CDR3 is made up of 14 amino acids. Here the CDR3 reads CASSLLTGDTEAFF. In nucleotides, the CDR3 is TGTGCCAGCAGCTTATTAACAGGGGATACTGAAGCTTTCTTT. Combining the CDR3 with reference TRBV7-6 and TRBJ1-1 gives the whole variable domain GAGVSQSPRYKVTKRGQDVALRCDPISGHVSLYWYRQALGQGPEFLTYFNYEAQQDKSGLPNDRFSAERPEGSISTLTIQRTEQRDSAMYRCASSLLTGDTEAFFGQGTRLTVV.

This clone occurred a few times. The chain links TRBV11-2 to TRBJ2-5; 9 nucleotides align to TRBD1. The CDR3 has 14 residues. The J segment lost 3 bases and the V segment lost 5 bases, leaving 4 bases of the junction unmatched. CDR1 and CDR2 from the germline V gene are SGHAT and FQNNGV. For the CDR3, the DNA is TGTGCCAGCAGCGCGACAGGGGGAGAAGAGACCCAGTACTTC. It translates to CASSATGGEETQYF.

The chain combines TRBV19 with TRBJ1-6; no clear D. Trimming removed 6 bases from V and 10 bases from J, with 16 bases in between. Germline V gene sequence: CDR1 LNHDA, CDR2 SQIVND (reference sequence). This CDR3 has 14 residues. The CDR3 DNA sequence: TGTGCCAGTAGGCGGGAACGGGTACGGTCACCCCTCCACTTT. Its translation is CASRRERVRSPLHF.

The chain couples TRBV2 to TRBJ2-2; D is possibly TRBD2 (5 bases). From germline, CDR1 is SNHLY and CDR2 FYNNEI. Trimming left V 2 bases short and J 5 bases short, with 9 bases between. The CDR3 covers 14 residues. Here the CDR3 reads CASSEIRGTGELFF. For the CDR3, the DNA is TGTGCCAGCAGTGAAATCCGAGGGACCGGGGAGCTGTTTTTT.

J is TRBJ2-2 and V is TRBV5-1, with D possibly being TRBD2 (6 bases). Between the trimmed V and J ends, which lost 0 bases and 0 bases, there was a span of 12 bases. There are 17 residues in the CDR3. The germline V gene has CDR1 SGHRS and CDR2 YFSETQ. The CDR3 DNA sequence: TGCGCCAGCAGCTTGGAGCTAGCGAGCGCGAACACCGGGGAGCTGTTTTTT. This gives the protein CASSLELASANTGELFF.

The chain is built from TRBV5-4 and TRBJ1-4, with D uncertain. CDR1 and CDR2 (germline): SGHNT, YYREEE (reference sequence). V was clipped by 4 bases and J by 0 bases, with 13 bases between them. The CDR3 runs to 16 residues. CDR3 bases: TGTGCCAGCAGCCGCGGACTGCCCGCAACTAATGAAAAACTGTTTTTT. As protein: CASSRGLPATNEKLFF.

The chain links TRBV19 to TRBJ1-2; maybe TRBD1 (6 bases). Trimming cost V 9 bases and J 3 bases, with 8 bases left between them. Germline assignment: CDR1 LNHDA and CDR2 SQIVND (reference sequence). The CDR3 is 11 amino acids. The chain's CDR3 is CASKGDYGYTF. The CDR3 DNA sequence: TGTGCCAGCAAGGGGGACTATGGCTACACCTTC.

A few counts support this clone. This rearrangement joins TRBV2 to TRBJ2-7; D possibly corresponds to TRBD1 (5 bases). The V gene's germline CDR1 is SNHLY and CDR2 FYNNEI. Trimming removed 6 bases at V and 4 bases at J, with 10 bases between. There are 12 residues in the CDR3. CDR3 nucleotides: TGTGCCAGCAGGTCTGACAGTTACGAGCAGTACTTC. Encoded protein: CASRSDSYEQYF.

The table lists this clone with a count of one. The chain joins TRBV10-1 to TRBJ1-1; D is unresolved. CDR1 WNHNN and CDR2 SYGVQD come from the germline V gene (reference sequence). V was trimmed by 0 bases and J by 2 bases, leaving 7 bases between them. The CDR3 totals 14 residues. The CDR3 here is CASSESRGNTEAFF. The CDR3 DNA reads TGCGCCAGCAGTGAGTCTCGGGGTAACACTGAAGCTTTCTTT.

This chain's CDR3 is CASSLTGGNYGYTF. Written as DNA, the CDR3 is TGTGCCAGCAGTCTAACGGGGGGGAACTATGGCTACACCTTC. The chain joins TRBV28 to TRBJ1-2, with TRBD1 as a possible D gene (5 bases). V was shortened by 5 bases and J by 2 bases, with 12 bases between the two germline ends. The CDR3 length is 14 residues. The germline CDR1 and CDR2 sequences are MDHEN and SYDVKM.

V and J are TRBV29-1 and TRBJ2-3, with 11 bases that match TRBD2. The CDR3 loop spans 13 amino acids. Trimming at V came to 6 bases and at J to 3 bases, leaving 2 bases not matched to a gene. Germline values: CDR1 SQVTM, CDR2 ANQGSEA. The CDR3 sequence: CSVWTSGTDTQYF. In DNA form, the CDR3 reads TGCAGCGTGTGGACTAGCGGGACAGATACGCAGTATTTT.

The J gene is TRBJ1-6, the V gene TRBV6-5, with a tentative D call TRBD1 (5 bases). V dropped 6 bases and J dropped 12 bases, with 15 bases sitting between them. The germline CDR1 and CDR2 sequences are MNHEY and SVGAGI. The CDR3 has 13 amino acids. Written as DNA, the CDR3 is TGTGCCAGCAGAAGACATAGGGGCGAACCCCTCCACTTT. It codes for CASRRHRGEPLHF.